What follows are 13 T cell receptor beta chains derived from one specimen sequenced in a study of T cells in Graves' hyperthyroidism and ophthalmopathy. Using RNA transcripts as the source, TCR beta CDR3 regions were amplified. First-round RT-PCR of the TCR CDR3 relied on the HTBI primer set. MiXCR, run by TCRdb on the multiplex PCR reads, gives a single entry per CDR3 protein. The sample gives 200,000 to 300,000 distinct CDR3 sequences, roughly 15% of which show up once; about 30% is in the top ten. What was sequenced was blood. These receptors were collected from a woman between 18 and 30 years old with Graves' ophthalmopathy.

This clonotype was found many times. In nucleotides, the CDR3 is TGCGCCAGCAGCCGAATTGGCGGTACTCCGTACAATGAGCAGTTCTTC. Translation: CASSRIGGTPYNEQFF. The rearrangement joins TRBV5-1 to TRBJ2-1; D is undetermined. The CDR3 spans 16 residues. CDR1 SGHRS and CDR2 YFSETQ come from the germline V gene. The V end was cut by 4 bases, the J end by 4 bases, with 18 bases between.

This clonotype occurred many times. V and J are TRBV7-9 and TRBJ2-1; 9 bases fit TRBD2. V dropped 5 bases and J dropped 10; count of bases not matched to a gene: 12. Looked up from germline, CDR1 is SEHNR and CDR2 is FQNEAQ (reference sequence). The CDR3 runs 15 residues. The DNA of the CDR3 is TGTGCCAGCAGCCTCCCTAGCGGGACGTGGGAGGAGCAGTTCTTC. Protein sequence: CASSLPSGTWEEQFF. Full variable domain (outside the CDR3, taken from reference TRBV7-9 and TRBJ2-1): DTGVSQNPRHKITKRGQNVTFRCDPISEHNRLYWYRQTLGQGPEFLTYFQNEAQLEKSRLLSDRFSAERPKGSFSTLEIQRTEQGDSAMYLCASSLPSGTWEEQFFGPGTRLTVL.

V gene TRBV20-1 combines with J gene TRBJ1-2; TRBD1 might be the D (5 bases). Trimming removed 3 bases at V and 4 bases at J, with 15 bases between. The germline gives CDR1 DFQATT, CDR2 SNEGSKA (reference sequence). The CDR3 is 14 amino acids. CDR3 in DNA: TGCAGTGCTAGTCCTCGCCGGGGGTTCTATGGCTACACCTTC. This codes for CSASPRRGFYGYTF.

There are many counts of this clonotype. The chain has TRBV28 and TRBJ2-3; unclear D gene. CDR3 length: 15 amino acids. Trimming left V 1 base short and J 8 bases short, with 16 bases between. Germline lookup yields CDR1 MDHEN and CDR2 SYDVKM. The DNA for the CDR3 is TGTGCCAGCAGTTTATTAACCGGTCAGCCAGGTACGCAGTATTTT. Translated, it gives CASSLLTGQPGTQYF.

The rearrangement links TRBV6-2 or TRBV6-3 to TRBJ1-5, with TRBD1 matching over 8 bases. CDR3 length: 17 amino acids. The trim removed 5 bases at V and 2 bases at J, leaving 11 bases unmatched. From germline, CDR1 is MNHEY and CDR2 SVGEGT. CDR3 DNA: TGTGCCAGCAGTGCCGGGACAGGTTTGTATGGCAATCAGCCCCAGCATTTT. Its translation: CASSAGTGLYGNQPQHF.

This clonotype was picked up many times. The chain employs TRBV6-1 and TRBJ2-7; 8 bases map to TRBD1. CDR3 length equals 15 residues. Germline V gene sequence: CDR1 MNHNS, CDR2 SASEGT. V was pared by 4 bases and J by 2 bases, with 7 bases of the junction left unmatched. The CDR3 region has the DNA TGTGCCAGCAGTGGGGGACAGGCCGGACCCTACGAGCAGTACTTC. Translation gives CASSGGQAGPYEQYF.

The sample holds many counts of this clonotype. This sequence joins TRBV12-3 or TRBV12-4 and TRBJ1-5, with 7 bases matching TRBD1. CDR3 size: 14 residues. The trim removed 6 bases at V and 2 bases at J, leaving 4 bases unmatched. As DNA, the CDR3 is TGTGCCAGCAGAGGGGGCGGCGGCAATCAGCCCCAGCATTTT. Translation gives CASRGGGGNQPQHF.

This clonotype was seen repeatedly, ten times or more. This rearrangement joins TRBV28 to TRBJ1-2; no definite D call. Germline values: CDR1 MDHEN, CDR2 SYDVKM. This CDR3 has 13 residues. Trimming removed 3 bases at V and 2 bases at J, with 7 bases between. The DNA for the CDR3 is TGTGCCAGCAGTTTTAACCGGAACTATGGCTACACCTTC. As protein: CASSFNRNYGYTF.

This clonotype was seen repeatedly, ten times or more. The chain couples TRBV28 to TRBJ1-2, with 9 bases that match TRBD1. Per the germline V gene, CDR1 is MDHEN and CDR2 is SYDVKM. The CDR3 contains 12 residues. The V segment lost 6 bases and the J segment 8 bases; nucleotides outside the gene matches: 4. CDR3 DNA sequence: TGTGCCAGCAGCTGGACAGGGGACGGCTACACCTTC. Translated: CASSWTGDGYTF.

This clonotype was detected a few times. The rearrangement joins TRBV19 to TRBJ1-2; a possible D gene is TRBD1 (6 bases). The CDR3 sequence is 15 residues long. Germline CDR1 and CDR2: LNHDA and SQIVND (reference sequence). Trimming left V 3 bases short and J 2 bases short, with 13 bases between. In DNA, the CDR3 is TGTGCCAGTAGTATGGACAGCGGCCTGAACTATGGCTACACCTTC. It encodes CASSMDSGLNYGYTF.

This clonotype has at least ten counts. The CDR3 protein is CASSQTSPDTQYF. The CDR3 nucleotides are TGTGCCAGCAGCCAGACTAGTCCAGATACGCAGTATTTT. V usage is TRBV7-2 and J usage is TRBJ2-3; D is possibly TRBD2 (6 bases). Trimming cost V 5 bases and J 4 bases, with 10 bases left between them. The CDR3 runs 13 residues. Germline CDR1 is SGHTA and CDR2 is FQGNSA.

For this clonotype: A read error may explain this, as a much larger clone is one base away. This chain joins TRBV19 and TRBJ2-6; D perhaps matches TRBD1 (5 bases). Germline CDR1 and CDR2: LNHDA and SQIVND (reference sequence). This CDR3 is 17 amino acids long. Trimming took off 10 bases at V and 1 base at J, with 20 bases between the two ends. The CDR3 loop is CATTRDGASSGANVLTF. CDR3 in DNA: TGTGCCACAACAAGGGATGGGGCCTCTTCTGGGGCCAACGTCCTGACTTTC.

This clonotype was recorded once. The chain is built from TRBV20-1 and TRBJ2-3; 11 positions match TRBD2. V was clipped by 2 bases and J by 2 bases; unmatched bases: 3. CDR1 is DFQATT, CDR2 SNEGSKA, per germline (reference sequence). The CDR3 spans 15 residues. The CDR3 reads CSARSLAGATDTQYF. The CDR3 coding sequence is TGCAGTGCTAGATCACTAGCGGGGGCCACAGATACGCAGTATTTT.